A single TCR beta chain is shown here with its context. Antigen specificity is unknown. The data originate from a study of vaccination effects on CD4 cells after COVID-19. At the level of the study: The median interval between the second dose and post-vaccine sampling was 72 days. Study-wide results and caveats: Marked clonal contraction of infection- and vaccine-induced clones was seen late after vaccination. Of the vaccine-induced clones from healthy vaccinees, merely 1 of 255 recognized common cold coronaviruses as well.

ViraFEST expansion of antigen-specific CD4+ T cells with viral peptide pools preceded sequencing. Cultured cells yielded isolated CD4+ T cells after around 10 days. Each participant was administered two doses of either the BNT162b2 or the mRNA-1273 vaccine. Having tested negative for nucleocapsid antibodies, the vaccine recipients showed no prior SARS-CoV-2 infection. Libraries were prepared by immunoSEQ multiplex PCR; TCRdb keeps only in-frame clonotypes and omits some of them. The table has about 66,000 clones, less than 80% seen once; the top ten hold more than 0.85%. The specimen was CD4+ T cells from PBMCs cultured with HCoV-OC43 spike peptides, collected after COVID-19 vaccination. Specified subset: HCoV-OC43 spike overlapping peptide pool stimulation. This clonotype originated in a human donor who received a COVID-19 vaccine.

The CDR3 DNA reads TGTGCCACCGACCCGGGGTCCTCCTACAATGAGCAGTTCTTC. Translation gives CATDPGSSYNEQFF. The chain employs TRBV7-9 and TRBJ2-1; D perhaps matches TRBD2 (5 bases). Trimming took off 10 bases at V and 0 bases at J, with 13 bases between the two ends. The CDR3 spans 14 residues. From germline, CDR1 is SEHNR and CDR2 FQNEAQ (reference sequence).